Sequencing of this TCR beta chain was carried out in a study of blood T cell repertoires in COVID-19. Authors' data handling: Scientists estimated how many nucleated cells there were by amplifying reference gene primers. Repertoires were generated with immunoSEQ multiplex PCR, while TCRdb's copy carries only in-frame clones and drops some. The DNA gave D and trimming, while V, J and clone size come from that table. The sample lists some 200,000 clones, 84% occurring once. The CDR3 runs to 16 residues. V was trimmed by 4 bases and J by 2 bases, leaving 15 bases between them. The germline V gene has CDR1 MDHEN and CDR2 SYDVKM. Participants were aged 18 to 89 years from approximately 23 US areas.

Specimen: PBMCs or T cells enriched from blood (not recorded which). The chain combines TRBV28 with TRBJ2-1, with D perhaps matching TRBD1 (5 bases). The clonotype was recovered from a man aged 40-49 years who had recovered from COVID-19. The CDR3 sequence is CASSSFLRGAYNEQFF. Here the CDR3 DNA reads TGTGCCAGCAGTTCTTTCCTTAGGGGTGCCTACAATGAGCAGTTCTTC.